The 32 T cell receptor beta chains below were found in one sample sequenced in a study of blood T cell repertoires in COVID-19. The method was immunoSEQ multiplex PCR; TCRdb's version includes in-frame clones alone and lacks a portion of them. This table holds around 380,000 clones, about 87% found once. The sample comprised PBMCs or T cells enriched from blood (not recorded which). These receptors came from a man aged 25 to 40 who had recovered from COVID-19.

This clone was counted a single time. The rearrangement links TRBV13 to TRBJ1-5; a possible D gene is TRBD1 (6 bases). Trimming removed 6 bases at V and 7 bases at J, with 16 bases between. CDR3 length: 14 residues. CDR1 and CDR2 (germline): PRHDT, FYEKMQ (reference sequence). The CDR3 loop reads CASRLDRLTQPQHF. The CDR3 DNA reads TGTGCCAGCAGACTAGACAGGTTGACGCAGCCCCAGCATTTT.

The gene calls are TRBV5-1 and TRBJ1-2; D gene ambiguous. Germline CDR1 SGHRS, CDR2 YFSETQ. With 0 bases removed from V and 5 bases from J, the gap between germline ends came to 8 bases. CDR3 length: 13 amino acids. This CDR3 is CASSLGAGYGYTF. The CDR3 coding sequence is TGCGCCAGCAGCTTGGGGGCGGGATATGGCTACACCTTC.

This clone was recorded a few times. The rearrangement links TRBV6-4 to TRBJ2-1, with 7 bases identical to TRBD1. The CDR3 spans 16 residues. The germline gives CDR1 MRHNA, CDR2 SNTAGT. The V and J ends lost 6 bases and 0 bases, in that order; junction bases with no gene match: 8. This chain's CDR3 is CASSPLGGSSYNEQFF. The DNA for the CDR3 is TGTGCCAGCAGCCCCCTAGGGGGCTCCTCCTACAATGAGCAGTTCTTC.

This clone was observed a handful of times. The genes are TRBV19 and TRBJ1-2, with 8 positions matching TRBD1. Germline loops: CDR1 LNHDA, CDR2 SQIVND (reference sequence). The trim removed 5 bases at V and 4 bases at J, leaving 6 bases unmatched. This CDR3 spans 14 amino acids. CDR3 nucleotides: TGTGCCAGTAGTGCGCATGGACAGGGCTATGGCTACACCTTC. Translated, it gives CASSAHGQGYGYTF.

This clone appeared once. V and J are TRBV5-1 and TRBJ1-1; D not resolved. V was pared by 3 bases and J by 5 bases, with 11 bases between. The CDR3 is 13 amino acids. In germline, CDR1 is SGHRS, CDR2 YFSETQ. The CDR3 DNA reads TGCGCCAGCAGCTCATCGGGAGAGACTGAAGCTTTCTTT. Translation gives CASSSSGETEAFF.

This clone has only a few counts. The CDR3, as DNA: TGCGCCAGCAGCCAAGATCCCGCGGCGAGACAGGGGACTCCCCAGGATGGCTACACCTTC. It yields the protein CASSQDPAARQGTPQDGYTF. V gene TRBV4-3 combines with J gene TRBJ1-2; TRBD1 matches 8 bases. The junction had 21 bases not matched to a gene; V was cut back by 0 bases and J by 6 bases. There are 20 residues in the CDR3. CDR1 is LGHNA, CDR2 YSLEER, per germline.

The rearrangement uses TRBV3-1 (or the pseudogene TRBV3-2) and TRBJ2-5, with D perhaps TRBD1 (5 bases). V was clipped by 0 bases and J by 5 bases, with 13 bases between them. Germline loops: CDR1 LGHDT, CDR2 YNNKEL (reference sequence). This CDR3 has 15 amino acids. Here the CDR3 DNA reads TGTGCCAGCAGCCAAGATTCAGGGTTATGGGAGACCCAGTACTTC. Translation: CASSQDSGLWETQYF.

The V gene is TRBV5-6, the J gene TRBJ2-5, with a tentative D call TRBD1 (6 bases). CDR3 length: 14 amino acids. V lost 2 bases, J lost 4 bases, and 12 bases lay in between. Germline loops: CDR1 SGHDT, CDR2 YYEEEE. This CDR3 reads CASSFDTRGETQYF. CDR3 sequence (DNA): TGTGCCAGCAGCTTCGACACCAGGGGAGAGACCCAGTACTTC. Drawing the rest from reference TRBV5-6 and TRBJ2-5, the complete variable domain is DAGVTQSPTHLIKTRGQQVTLRCSPKSGHDTVSWYQQALGQGPQFIFQYYEEEERQRGNFPDRFSGHQFPNYSSELNVNALLLGDSALYLCASSFDTRGETQYFGPGTRLLVL.

The chain uses TRBV4-2 and TRBJ1-5; a possible D gene is TRBD1 (6 bases). Germline V CDR1 and CDR2: LGHNA, YNFKEQ. Between the trimmed V and J ends, which lost 3 bases and 7 bases, there was a span of 16 bases. The CDR3 totals 15 residues. CDR3 in DNA: TGTGCCAGCAGCCAGTCTCGGGGGGCGGGGCAGCCCCAGCATTTT. Its protein product is CASSQSRGAGQPQHF.

V usage is TRBV6-5 and J usage is TRBJ2-1, with 9 bases that match TRBD2. The CDR3 contains 15 residues. Per the germline V gene, CDR1 is MNHEY and CDR2 is SVGAGI. J was trimmed by 6 bases and V by 10 bases; bases with no gene match: 13. Written as DNA, the CDR3 is TGTGCCACCCGGGCAGCGGGGGGCCCTCCCAATGAGCAGTTCTTC. Its translation: CATRAAGGPPNEQFF.

The rearrangement links TRBV27 to TRBJ1-2, with TRBD1 matching over 9 bases. J was trimmed by 1 base and V by 6 bases; bases with no gene match: 9. Germline V lookup: CDR1 MNHEY, CDR2 SMNVEV (reference sequence). The CDR3 is 16 amino acids. This CDR3 reads CASRLTWTGDNYGYTF. The CDR3 DNA is TGTGCCAGCAGGCTGACCTGGACAGGGGATAACTATGGCTACACCTTC.

This clone was seen a single time. This chain uses TRBV9 with TRBJ1-6; 9 nucleotides agree with TRBD1. The CDR3 contains 17 residues. The germline V gene has CDR1 SGDLS and CDR2 YYNGEE. After removal of 3 bases from V and 1 base from J, the junction contained 5 bases not matched to a gene. This CDR3 reads CASSAPGTGSYNSPLHF. CDR3 nucleotide sequence: TGTGCCAGCAGCGCACCCGGGACAGGGTCCTATAATTCACCCCTCCACTTT. The full variable domain, its missing parts supplied by reference TRBV9 and TRBJ1-6, is DSGVTQTPKHLITATGQRVTLRCSPRSGDLSVYWYQQSLDQGLQFLIQYYNGEERAKGNILERFSAQQFPDLHSELNLSSLELGDSALYFCASSAPGTGSYNSPLHFGNGTRLTVT.

The chain employs TRBV4-2 and TRBJ2-7; 10 bases are shared with TRBD2. Germline V gene data show CDR1 as LGHNA and CDR2 as YNFKEQ. Trimming took 0 bases from V and 6 from J; bases not matched to a gene: 5. CDR3 size: 15 residues. For the CDR3, the DNA is TGTGCCAGCAGCCAAGAAGCTAGCGGGGGATCCGAGCAGTACTTC. Amino acids: CASSQEASGGSEQYF.

As regards this clone: Other DNA sequences in this specimen translate into the identical CDR3. V and J are TRBV18 and TRBJ1-1; 10 bases line up with TRBD1. V dropped 4 bases and J dropped 3; count of bases not matched to a gene: 2. CDR1 and CDR2 from the germline V gene are KGHSH and LQKENI. This CDR3 has 14 amino acids. The CDR3 DNA follows: TGTGCCAGCTCACGGGGACAGGGGCACACTGAAGCTTTCTTT. Its translation: CASSRGQGHTEAFF.

The CDR3 DNA reads as TGCGCCAGCAGTTTTGATGGACAAGGAAATCAGCCCCAGCATTTT. This gives the protein CASSFDGQGNQPQHF. The gene calls are TRBV5-1 and TRBJ1-5; TRBD1 might be the D (5 bases). Deletions cut 5 bases from V and 4 bases from J, with 16 bases between. The germline gives CDR1 SGHRS, CDR2 YFSETQ. This CDR3 has 15 amino acids.

The rearrangement uses TRBV10-3 and TRBJ1-1; the D gene is possibly TRBD1 (6 bases). The length of the CDR3 is 15 residues. The V gene's germline CDR1 is ENHRY and CDR2 SYGVKD. V gave up 7 bases and J gave up 1 base, with 16 bases separating them. The CDR3 loop reads CAINRDNNPNTEAFF. CDR3 coding DNA: TGTGCCATCAACCGGGACAATAACCCGAACACTGAAGCTTTCTTT.

The chain joins TRBV7-9 to TRBJ2-1, with 8 bases lining up with TRBD1. Germline trimming cut 5 bases from V and 0 bases from J; bases unmatched to any gene: 15. Germline V lookup: CDR1 SEHNR, CDR2 FQNEAQ (reference sequence). This CDR3 region has 19 residues. The CDR3 nucleotides are TGTGCCAGCAGCGCGCTTCCGAGGAACAGGGGGGACTCCTACAATGAGCAGTTCTTC. Translation gives CASSALPRNRGDSYNEQFF.

This clone has only one observation. The chain recombines TRBV5-1 with TRBJ1-3, with D unresolved. CDR1 SGHRS and CDR2 YFSETQ come from the germline V gene. The CDR3 runs 14 residues. V was clipped by 4 bases and J by 2 bases, with 10 bases between them. DNA for the CDR3: TGCGCCAGCAGCCGTCCCGGGACTGGAAACACCATATATTTT. Its protein is CASSRPGTGNTIYF.

This rearrangement joins TRBV7-9 to TRBJ2-1; TRBD2 might be the D (6 bases). This CDR3 spans 14 amino acids. The germline CDR1 and CDR2 sequences are SEHNR and FQNEAQ (reference sequence). Deletions cut 2 bases from V and 8 bases from J, with 13 bases between. CDR3 in amino acids: CASSLSSTGDEQFF. In DNA form, the CDR3 reads TGTGCCAGCAGCTTATCTTCGACGGGAGATGAGCAGTTCTTC. The full variable domain, in which reference TRBV7-9 and TRBJ2-1 provide the parts outside the CDR3, is DTGVSQNPRHKITKRGQNVTFRCDPISEHNRLYWYRQTLGQGPEFLTYFQNEAQLEKSRLLSDRFSAERPKGSFSTLEIQRTEQGDSAMYLCASSLSSTGDEQFFGPGTRLTVL.

The CDR3: CASSVERGGRRETQYF. CDR3 sequence (DNA): TGTGCCAGCAGTGTTGAGCGGGGGGGGAGGCGAGAGACCCAGTACTTC. The chain couples TRBV2 to TRBJ2-5; 10 bases are a match to TRBD2. The CDR3 extends over 16 amino acids. Looked up from germline, CDR1 is SNHLY and CDR2 is FYNNEI. With V trimmed by 4 bases and J by 4 bases, 9 bases remained unmatched.

The chain links TRBV2 to TRBJ1-6; D gene unclear. With 6 bases removed from V and 0 bases from J, the gap between germline ends came to 15 bases. CDR3 length equals 17 residues. The germline CDR1 and CDR2 sequences are SNHLY and FYNNEI. CDR3 in DNA: TGTGCCAGCAGCGTACGGTCCGTTTACTCCTATAATTCACCCCTCCACTTT. This translates into CASSVRSVYSYNSPLHF.

The J gene is TRBJ2-4, the V gene TRBV18, with 8 bases that match TRBD1. The germline CDR1 and CDR2 sequences are KGHSH and LQKENI. The CDR3 covers 14 residues. V lost 3 bases and J lost 8; bases outside the gene matches: 6. This CDR3 reads CASSPQGAADIQYF. CDR3 nucleotide sequence: TGTGCCAGCTCACCCCAGGGGGCAGCGGACATTCAGTACTTC.

The chain combines TRBV5-5 with TRBJ2-3; TRBD2 is a possible D gene (6 bases). The CDR3 consists of 17 residues. Germline V CDR1 and CDR2: SGHKS, YYEKEE (reference sequence). Deletions cut 6 bases from V and 2 bases from J, with 22 bases between. This CDR3 reads CASNPGPGSGPTDTQYF. The DNA for the CDR3 is TGTGCCAGCAATCCGGGGCCGGGCAGCGGGCCCACAGATACGCAGTATTTT.

The rearrangement uses TRBV7-2 and TRBJ1-1; D not certain. Trimming stripped 1 base from V and 6 bases from J, with 12 bases between. Germline V lookup: CDR1 SGHTA, CDR2 FQGNSA. CDR3 size: 14 residues. The CDR3 sequence is CASSLVLRVAEAFF. CDR3 DNA sequence: TGTGCCAGCAGCTTAGTTTTGCGGGTTGCTGAAGCTTTCTTT.

The rearrangement uses TRBV6-5 and TRBJ1-5; 7 bases are a match to TRBD1. The V gene end was trimmed by 6 bases and the J gene end by 5 bases; junction bases not matched to a gene: 7. Germline V lookup: CDR1 MNHEY, CDR2 SVGAGI. There are 14 residues in the CDR3. CDR3 bases: TGTGCCAGCAGGGCGACAGGGTCTGATCAGCCCCAGCATTTT. Amino acid sequence: CASRATGSDQPQHF.

The CDR3 DNA reads as TGTGCCAGCTCCCTGGGACAGGGACGAATTGAAGCTTTCTTT. This translates into CASSLGQGRIEAFF. The V call is TRBV18, the J call TRBJ1-1; 9 bases line up with TRBD1. V trimming: 6 bases; J trimming: 7 bases; junction bases outside the gene matches: 9. CDR3 length: 14 residues. In germline, CDR1 is KGHSH, CDR2 LQKENI.

The sample holds one count of this clone. J is TRBJ1-1 and V is TRBV7-9; 12 nucleotides agree with TRBD1. This CDR3 is 16 amino acids long. Losses at the gene ends were 4 bases for V and 10 bases for J; bases not matched to a gene: 13. Per the germline V gene, CDR1 is SEHNR and CDR2 is FQNEAQ (reference sequence). CDR3 DNA: TGTGCCAGCAGCTCTTTCTCGGGACAGGGGGCGTACGGAGCTTTCTTT. This codes for CASSSFSGQGAYGAFF.

CDR3 DNA sequence: TGTGCCAGCAGCGAACAGGGTTCCGGGGCCAACGTCCTGACTTTC. Amino acids: CASSEQGSGANVLTF. The gene calls are TRBV7-3 and TRBJ2-6; the D gene is possibly TRBD1 (6 bases). The germline V gene has CDR1 SGHTA and CDR2 FQGTGA. V was shortened by 5 bases and J by 4 bases, with 12 bases between the two germline ends. The CDR3 spans 15 residues.

The V gene is TRBV4-1, the J gene TRBJ2-5, with 9 positions matching TRBD1. Germline V gives CDR1 MGHRA, CDR2 YSYEKL. The CDR3 spans 17 residues. J gave up 4 bases and V 1 base, and 10 bases lay outside the gene matches. The CDR3 region has the DNA TGCGCCAGCAGCCAAGGCTCGGGACAGGGATTCGGAGAGACCCAGTACTTC. As protein: CASSQGSGQGFGETQYF.

The V call is TRBV9, the J call TRBJ2-1; 8 bases align to TRBD2. The V segment lost 4 bases and the J segment 7 bases; nucleotides outside the gene matches: 16. The CDR3 has 17 residues. CDR1 SGDLS and CDR2 YYNGEE come from the germline V gene. The DNA for the CDR3 is TGTGCCAGCAGCCTGGGGGCGACCGGGACTAGTTTGAATGAGCAGTTCTTC. It yields the protein CASSLGATGTSLNEQFF.

This chain joins TRBV3-1 (or the pseudogene TRBV3-2) and TRBJ2-1, with 7 bases matching TRBD1. This CDR3 comprises 15 residues. V shed 3 bases and J 2 bases; nucleotides not matched to a gene: 4. Germline V gives CDR1 LGHDT, CDR2 YNNKEL (reference sequence). CDR3 loop: CASSQQGVTYNEQFF. CDR3 in DNA: TGTGCCAGCAGCCAGCAGGGGGTTACCTACAATGAGCAGTTCTTC.

This rearrangement joins TRBV6-1 to TRBJ2-7; TRBD2 agrees at 9 bases. The germline V gene encodes CDR1 MNHNS and CDR2 SASEGT. V trimming: 4 bases; J trimming: 0 bases; junction bases outside the gene matches: 1. This CDR3 contains 14 residues. CDR3 amino acids: CASSGAGGSYEQYF. CDR3 coding DNA: TGTGCCAGCAGTGGAGCGGGGGGCTCCTACGAGCAGTACTTC.